The rows below give T cell receptor beta chains drawn from one sample of a study of CD8 T cells in ankylosing spondylitis. MiXCR, applied by TCRdb to the 5' RACE reads, yields one record per CDR3 protein. The data hold about 240,000 distinct CDR3 sequences, with under 8.5% observed a single time. Sequenced sample: blood, either unsorted or a sorted T cell fraction (not recorded which). These receptor sequences come from a female donor with ankylosing spondylitis or in good health (not recorded which). Each CDR3 is given with its conserved first and last residue. Fields, in order: CDR3 DNA, CDR3 protein, D gene, J gene, clone size, V gene. The D gene is left open where the match is weak. Where a row states a size, it is once, few, many or the class of an expanded clone; other rows omit it.

CDR3nt: TGTGCCTCGCTTCCGACAGGTGGGTTTGGAGAGCAGTACTTC; CDR3aa: CASLPTGGFGEQYF; d_gene: .; j_gene: TRBJ2-7; abundance: .; v_gene: TRBV10-3
CDR3nt: TGTGCCAGCAGCTTAGAGGCGGGAAGCTACTACAATGAGCAGTTCTTC; CDR3aa: CASSLEAGSYYNEQFF; d_gene: .; j_gene: TRBJ2-1; abundance: many; v_gene: TRBV7-8
CDR3nt: TGTGCCAGCAGTTGGACGGCCGATTCACCCCTCCACTTT; CDR3aa: CASSWTADSPLHF; d_gene: .; j_gene: TRBJ1-6; abundance: .; v_gene: TRBV27
CDR3nt: TGTGCCAGCAGCCCCAGACTAGCGTCCTACAATGAGCAGTTCTTC; CDR3aa: CASSPRLASYNEQFF; d_gene: TRBD2; j_gene: TRBJ2-1; abundance: few; v_gene: TRBV7-2
CDR3nt: TGTGCCAGCAGCCCCCCAAGGGACACGCAGTATTTT; CDR3aa: CASSPPRDTQYF; d_gene: .; j_gene: TRBJ2-3; abundance: .; v_gene: TRBV7-2
CDR3nt: TGCAGCGTTGAAGATCTCGGGACCCAAGAGACCCAGTACTTC; CDR3aa: CSVEDLGTQETQYF; d_gene: .; j_gene: TRBJ2-5; abundance: many; v_gene: TRBV29-1
CDR3nt: TGTGCCAGCAGTTTAGACAGGGATCAGCCCCAGCATTTT; CDR3aa: CASSLDRDQPQHF; d_gene: .; j_gene: TRBJ1-5; abundance: many; v_gene: TRBV12-3/TRBV12-4
CDR3nt: TGTGCCAGCAGCCAAGATGAGTATGGCTACACCTTC; CDR3aa: CASSQDEYGYTF; d_gene: .; j_gene: TRBJ1-2; abundance: .; v_gene: TRBV14
CDR3nt: TGCAGTGCTAGGGGGCAACCCTACGAGCAGTACTTC; CDR3aa: CSARGQPYEQYF; d_gene: .; j_gene: TRBJ2-7; abundance: .; v_gene: TRBV20-1
CDR3nt: TGTGCCAGCTCACGTCCGAGGGGAGCAACAGATACGCAGTATTTT; CDR3aa: CASSRPRGATDTQYF; d_gene: .; j_gene: TRBJ2-3; abundance: many; v_gene: TRBV18
CDR3nt: TGTGCCAGTAGGCTCGACGGGGAAGAGACCCAGTACTTC; CDR3aa: CASRLDGEETQYF; d_gene: .; j_gene: TRBJ2-5; abundance: few; v_gene: TRBV19
CDR3nt: TGCGCCAGCAGTGAAGAGATGGTGAGGGGTTACGAGCAGTACTTC; CDR3aa: CASSEEMVRGYEQYF; d_gene: .; j_gene: TRBJ2-7; abundance: many; v_gene: TRBV10-1
CDR3nt: TGTGCCAGCAGCTTGTTTCAGAGGGGAACAGATACGCAGTATTTT; CDR3aa: CASSLFQRGTDTQYF; d_gene: .; j_gene: TRBJ2-3; abundance: .; v_gene: TRBV7-2
CDR3nt: TGTGCCAGCAGCCAAGATGCGACTGGGGCCAACGTCCTGACTTTC; CDR3aa: CASSQDATGANVLTF; d_gene: .; j_gene: TRBJ2-6; abundance: few; v_gene: TRBV3-1